The source of this T cell receptor beta chain is a study of shared clonotypes between healthy human individuals. For the study at large: Donors had three CD4 naive, three CD4 memory, two CD8 naive and one CD8 memory plate apiece. General observations from the study: Memory subsets generally showed lower estimated richness than naive subsets. Non-shared clonotypes had lower generation probabilities than clonotypes shared by all four sorted-subset donors.

A deep-level run was used for the assay. Produced via immunoSEQ multiplex PCR; TCRdb's table is partial and in-frame only. The profile shows 950,000 to 1,100,000 clones, approximately 80% of them singletons. As regards this clone: Its target is not known.

V lost 5 bases and J lost 1; bases outside the gene matches: 19. Germline loops: CDR1 MDHEN, CDR2 SYDVKM. The CDR3 runs to 20 residues. The specimen was memory CD4+ T cells from PBMCs. Noted subset: CD45RA-negative fraction. The source is a man in his late teens or twenties in good health. Some clones in this sample may be carry-over from other donors' samples. V gene TRBV28 combines with J gene TRBJ2-3; 9 positions match TRBD1. CDR3 sequence reads: CASSHHRGRLSSYGTDTQYF. The CDR3 bases are TGTGCCAGCAGTCACCACAGGGGGCGTCTCTCCTCCTATGGCACAGATACGCAGTATTTT.